This T cell receptor beta chain was obtained from a study of cytomegalovirus exposure and HLA in healthy donors. General study results and limits: For most TCR beta V segments, an earlier analysis put the productive rate at about 87% or about 30% of the time.

To note about this clone: No antigen is known for it.

It was with 60 Vbeta and 13 Jbeta primers that the PCR ran. Clones were read by immunoSEQ multiplex PCR, and TCRdb kept only the in-frame ones, dropping some. The table shows 110,000 to 150,000 clones, with approximately 9% occurring only once. Germline V lookup: CDR1 MDHEN, CDR2 SYDVKM. Trimming cost V 2 bases and J 6 bases; bases outside gene matches: 2. The CDR3 contains 14 residues. V is TRBV28 and J is TRBJ1-2; TRBD1 aligns across 11 bases. The sequenced material came from PBMCs. The clonotype was recovered from a male donor in good health and CMV-seronegative. In DNA, the CDR3 is TGTGCCAGCAGTTTAGGACAGGGGGCAAATGGCTACACCTTC. As protein: CASSLGQGANGYTF.